The clone carrying this TCR beta chain was detected ten times or more. Its matching antigen is unknown. The sample originates from a study of identical twins. Study-wide findings and caveats: Insertion counts were lower in abundant cord blood beta clonotypes, a trend that memory repertoires did not show. Out-of-frame TCR alpha sharing in monozygotic twins exceeded recombination model predictions.

The CDR3 totals 13 residues. Germline V gives CDR1 SGHVS, CDR2 FNYEAQ. The V and J ends lost 0 bases and 8 bases respectively, with 8 bases between them. MiXCR was run by TCRdb on the 5' RACE reads, yielding one entry per CDR3 protein. The repertoire consists of some 710,000 distinct CDR3 sequences, with 5.5% to 7.5% occurring once and the leading ten covering 1.5% to 2%. The V gene is TRBV7-6, the J gene TRBJ2-1; D unresolved. Sequencing input: naive T cells sorted from blood. The clonotype was recovered from a man between 18 and 35 years old in good health. CDR3 DNA sequence: TGTGCCAGCAGCTTAGCAACGGCGTATGAGCAGTTCTTC. It encodes CASSLATAYEQFF.